A selection of T cell receptor beta chains follows, all from one sample in a study of long-term antiretroviral therapy in people with HIV. Generated by immunoSEQ multiplex PCR, the TCRdb table keeps only in-frame clones and is missing some. Of 20,000 or so clones listed, around 90% are singletons. This specimen consisted of unsorted PBMCs, obtained 1.8 years before starting antiretroviral therapy. The receptors come from a man aged 50 to 60 with HIV. Each CDR3 is given with its conserved first and last residue. The D gene is left open where the match is weak. Clone size is given for some rows only: seen once, a few or many times, or a class if the clone is expanded.

v_gene: TRBV28
d_gene: TRBD1
abundance: NA
j_gene: TRBJ2-7
CDR3nt: TGTGCCAGCAGTTGGACAGGGAAATACGAGCAGTACTTC
CDR3aa: CASSWTGKYEQYF

v_gene: TRBV6-1
d_gene: NA
abundance: NA
j_gene: TRBJ2-3
CDR3nt: TGTGCCACCAGCCCGGCAGATACGCAGTATTTT
CDR3aa: CATSPADTQYF

v_gene: TRBV13
d_gene: TRBD2
abundance: once
j_gene: TRBJ2-7
CDR3nt: TGTGCCAGCACCCCTAGCGGGAGGGCCTACGAGCAGTACTTC
CDR3aa: CASTPSGRAYEQYF

v_gene: TRBV7-3
d_gene: NA
abundance: NA
j_gene: TRBJ2-7
CDR3nt: TGTGCCAGCAGCGTGGGGGTAGACAGAGGCTACGAGCAGTACTTC
CDR3aa: CASSVGVDRGYEQYF

v_gene: TRBV6-5
d_gene: NA
abundance: NA
j_gene: TRBJ1-4
CDR3nt: TGTGCCAGCTCGGGACCAACTAATGAAAAACTGTTTTTT
CDR3aa: CASSGPTNEKLFF

v_gene: TRBV4-2
d_gene: NA
abundance: NA
j_gene: TRBJ2-4
CDR3nt: TGTGCCAGCAGCCAGATTCTAGGATGGGACATTCAGTACTTC
CDR3aa: CASSQILGWDIQYF

v_gene: TRBV28
d_gene: TRBD1
abundance: NA
j_gene: TRBJ2-7
CDR3nt: TGTGCCAGCAGCTTACCGGGACAGACCTACGAGCAGTACTTC
CDR3aa: CASSLPGQTYEQYF

v_gene: TRBV14
d_gene: TRBD2
abundance: NA
j_gene: TRBJ2-1
CDR3nt: TGTGCCAGCAGCCCCCGGACTAGCTACTACAATGAGCAGTTCTTC
CDR3aa: CASSPRTSYYNEQFF

v_gene: TRBV10-3
d_gene: NA
abundance: NA
j_gene: TRBJ2-2
CDR3nt: TGTGCCATCAGTGACCCCGCGCGGGGCGAGTTCACCGGGGAGCTGTTTTTT
CDR3aa: CAISDPARGEFTGELFF

v_gene: TRBV2
d_gene: NA
abundance: NA
j_gene: TRBJ1-3
CDR3nt: TGTGCCAGCAGGGGGGACGGAAACACCATATATTTT
CDR3aa: CASRGDGNTIYF

v_gene: TRBV19
d_gene: NA
abundance: NA
j_gene: TRBJ1-5
CDR3nt: TGTGCCAGTAGTATTCAACAGGGCCAGCCCCAGCATTTT
CDR3aa: CASSIQQGQPQHF

v_gene: TRBV5-4
d_gene: NA
abundance: NA
j_gene: TRBJ2-7
CDR3nt: TGTGCCAGCAGCCAACAGAATACCTACGAGCAGTACTTC
CDR3aa: CASSQQNTYEQYF

v_gene: TRBV6-1
d_gene: TRBD1
abundance: NA
j_gene: TRBJ1-2
CDR3nt: TGTGCCAGCAGTGCCCGGGACAGGGGGAACTATGGCTACACCTTC
CDR3aa: CASSARDRGNYGYTF

v_gene: TRBV14
d_gene: NA
abundance: few
j_gene: TRBJ1-1
CDR3nt: TGTGCCAGCAGCCAAGAAACGGAGAGAGCTTTCTTT
CDR3aa: CASSQETERAFF

v_gene: TRBV7-6
d_gene: TRBD2
abundance: NA
j_gene: TRBJ2-7
CDR3nt: TGTGCCAGCAGCTCGGGACTAGGATCCTACGAGCAGTACTTC
CDR3aa: CASSSGLGSYEQYF

v_gene: TRBV27
d_gene: TRBD2
abundance: NA
j_gene: TRBJ2-1
CDR3nt: TGTGCCAGCAGCCGCCAAGAAAGGCGCGGGAGCTCCTACAATGAGCAGTTCTTC
CDR3aa: CASSRQERRGSSYNEQFF

v_gene: TRBV5-1
d_gene: TRBD2
abundance: NA
j_gene: TRBJ2-7
CDR3nt: TGCGCCAGCAGCTTGGCCCCAGCGGGAGACCCCTACGAGCAGTACTTC
CDR3aa: CASSLAPAGDPYEQYF

v_gene: TRBV5-1
d_gene: NA
abundance: NA
j_gene: TRBJ2-5
CDR3nt: TGCGCCAGCAGCCCTTCCCCCGCGGAAGAGACCCAGTACTTC
CDR3aa: CASSPSPAEETQYF

v_gene: TRBV7-9
d_gene: TRBD1
abundance: NA
j_gene: TRBJ2-3
CDR3nt: TGTGCCAGCAGCACCGGGACAGCGAACACAGATACGCAGTATTTT
CDR3aa: CASSTGTANTDTQYF

v_gene: TRBV7-9
d_gene: NA
abundance: NA
j_gene: TRBJ1-2
CDR3nt: TGTGCCAGCAGCTTAGACGAAATTAATGGCTACACCTTC
CDR3aa: CASSLDEINGYTF

v_gene: TRBV7-9
d_gene: NA
abundance: once
j_gene: TRBJ2-7
CDR3nt: TGTGCCAGCAGCTTTAACTCCTACGAGCAGTACTTC
CDR3aa: CASSFNSYEQYF